This T cell receptor (beta chain) was recorded in a study of T cell responses to AZD1222 COVID-19 vaccine. Study results and caveats: Females outnumbered males among donors, who were mostly white British; clonal diversity was possibly underestimated.

As concerns this clone: The target antigen is unknown.

Germline V gene data show CDR1 as MGHRA and CDR2 as YSYEKL. Trimming took 1 base from V and 7 from J, leaving 16 bases between them. The CDR3 loop spans 15 amino acids. Generated by immunoSEQ multiplex PCR, the TCRdb table keeps only in-frame clones and is missing some. This table has under 50,000 clones, roughly 90% appearing once. This clonotype was obtained from an adult who received the AZD1222 COVID-19 vaccine. V gene TRBV4-1 combines with J gene TRBJ1-2; the D gene is possibly TRBD1 (6 bases). Sequenced material: peripheral blood, taken 28 days after the second AZD1222 dose. This chain's CDR3 is CASSQAGDTFRGYTF. The CDR3 DNA follows: TGCGCCAGCAGCCAAGCCGGGGACACATTCCGTGGCTACACCTTC.